The 20 T cell receptor beta chains below were found in one sample sequenced in a study (dated 2022 in TCRdb). Library preparation used the immunoSEQ multiplex PCR assay. In its TCRdb copy, this immuneACCESS table keeps in-frame sequences only and misses some clones. Where compared with another copy, unresolved V genes explain less than half of these, and the others have no known cause. Present in this sample are under 55,000 clones, 80% to 95% of which were seen just once. Of the sample, over 8.5% falls within the top ten clones. Sequencing used PBMCs. The source of these receptors is a man in his forties with rheumatoid arthritis.

V gene TRBV11-2 combines with J gene TRBJ2-7, with TRBD2 identical over 13 bases. The trim removed 5 bases at V and 0 bases at J, leaving 1 base unmatched. The CDR3 is 15 amino acids. Germline CDR1 reads SGHAT; CDR2 reads FQNNGV. CDR3 bases: TGTGCCAGCAGCCGACTAGCGGGAGGCTCCTACGAGCAGTACTTC. It encodes CASSRLAGGSYEQYF.

The J gene is TRBJ1-1, the V gene TRBV29-1; 9 bases agree with TRBD1. This CDR3 region has 12 residues. V was pared by 7 bases and J by 3 bases, with 3 bases of the junction left unmatched. From germline, CDR1 is SQVTM and CDR2 ANQGSEA. CDR3 nucleotides: TGCAGCGGGGGACAGGGTGACACTGAAGCTTTCTTT. Translation: CSGGQGDTEAFF.

For the CDR3, the DNA is TGTGCCAGCAGTCCCGTTTTTCCCGGGACCGAATACAACACAGATACGCAGTATTTT. Its protein is CASSPVFPGTEYNTDTQYF. The chain links TRBV6-6 to TRBJ2-3; the D call may be TRBD1 or TRBD2 (5 bases each). From germline, CDR1 is MNHNY and CDR2 SVGAGI (reference sequence). Trimming left V 5 bases short and J 2 bases short, with 26 bases between. This CDR3 comprises 19 residues.

This clone was counted a single time. This chain links TRBV18 with TRBJ1-6; D gene uncertain. CDR1 is KGHSH, CDR2 LQKENI, per germline. V lost 5 bases and J lost 7, with 15 bases in between. The CDR3 spans 15 residues. CDR3 nucleotide sequence: TGTGCCAGCTCAGCTTCAGAGGTGGGGAATTCACCCCTCCACTTT. Translation gives CASSASEVGNSPLHF.

V and J are TRBV28 and TRBJ2-3, with D possibly TRBD1 on 6 matching bases. Trimming removed 6 bases from V and 4 bases from J, with 17 bases in between. The CDR3 runs to 15 residues. Germline assignment: CDR1 MDHEN and CDR2 SYDVKM. The CDR3 reads CASSPDRRSADTQYF. In nucleotides, the CDR3 is TGTGCCAGCAGCCCTGACAGGAGGAGCGCAGATACGCAGTATTTT.

This clone has a single count. This chain connects TRBV5-4 to TRBJ2-3, with a possible D match to TRBD2 (6 bases). Germline lookup yields CDR1 SGHNT and CDR2 YYREEE (reference sequence). This CDR3 comprises 14 residues. Between the trimmed V and J ends, which lost 7 bases and 0 bases, there was a span of 12 bases. The DNA of the CDR3 is TGTGCCAGCGGATGGGACTGGAGCACAGATACGCAGTATTTT. This codes for CASGWDWSTDTQYF.

The chain carries TRBV27 and TRBJ2-7, with D unclear. The CDR3 has 15 residues. Looked up from germline, CDR1 is MNHEY and CDR2 is SMNVEV (reference sequence). Trimming shortened V by 2 bases and J by 3 bases, and 14 bases separated the two germline ends. In DNA form, the CDR3 reads TGTGCCAGCAGTTTAAGGGCAGGCAGTTACTACGAGCAGTACTTC. Its protein is CASSLRAGSYYEQYF.

In this sample, this clone turned up once. V and J are TRBV6-5 and TRBJ1-1; D is ambiguous. V was clipped by 6 bases and J by 2 bases, with 10 bases between them. The CDR3 runs to 13 residues. The V gene's germline CDR1 is MNHEY and CDR2 SVGAGI. Written as DNA, the CDR3 is TGTGCCAGCAGAGGGTTCAGAAACACTGAAGCTTTCTTT. This gives the protein CASRGFRNTEAFF.

The chain is built from TRBV28 and TRBJ1-2; D unresolved. The germline CDR1 and CDR2 sequences are MDHEN and SYDVKM. Trimming took off 6 bases at V and 5 bases at J, with 4 bases between the two ends. The CDR3 spans 10 residues. The CDR3: CASREYGYTF. The CDR3 DNA sequence: TGTGCCAGCAGAGAATATGGCTACACCTTC.

The chain recombines TRBV4-1 with TRBJ2-3, with TRBD2 matching 13 bases. V was pared by 3 bases and J by 4 bases, with 4 bases of the junction left unmatched. The CDR3 sequence is 16 residues long. The V gene's germline CDR1 is MGHRA and CDR2 YSYEKL. The CDR3 loop is CASSHTSGGASDTQYF. CDR3 DNA sequence: TGCGCCAGCAGCCATACTAGCGGGGGGGCTTCAGATACGCAGTATTTT.

The chain joins TRBV5-6 to TRBJ1-1; D remains unclear. The germline CDR1 and CDR2 sequences are SGHDT and YYEEEE. The CDR3 is 12 residues long. Trimming removed 2 bases at V and 3 bases at J, with 5 bases between. This CDR3 reads CASSFPDTEAFF. The CDR3 coding sequence is TGTGCCAGCAGCTTTCCGGACACTGAAGCTTTCTTT.

This chain connects TRBV19 to TRBJ1-2; D unclear. CDR1 and CDR2 (germline): LNHDA, SQIVND (reference sequence). Trimming pared 5 bases from V and 0 bases from J, leaving 16 bases between. The CDR3 runs to 16 residues. CDR3 nucleotide sequence: TGTGCCAGTAGTTTCACACCCGGATTAGCTAACTATGGCTACACCTTC. Translation: CASSFTPGLANYGYTF. The complete variable domain, with remaining parts taken from reference TRBV19 and TRBJ1-2, reads DGGITQSPKYLFRKEGQNVTLSCEQNLNHDAMYWYRQDPGQGLRLIYYSQIVNDFQKGDIAEGYSVSREKKESFPLTVTSAQKNPTAFYLCASSFTPGLANYGYTFGSGTRLTVV.

The CDR3 DNA sequence: TGTGCCAGCAGTGGGACAGGGAGGGATCAGCCCCAGCATTTT. Encoded protein: CASSGTGRDQPQHF. The chain is built from TRBV2 and TRBJ1-5, with 8 positions matching TRBD1. CDR1 and CDR2 (germline): SNHLY, FYNNEI. V shed 4 bases and J 5 bases; nucleotides not matched to a gene: 4. The CDR3 runs 14 residues.

V and J are TRBV25-1 and TRBJ2-7, with a tentative D call TRBD2 (6 bases). CDR3 length equals 13 residues. V dropped 8 bases and J dropped 2 bases, with 13 bases sitting between them. Germline CDR1 MGHDK, CDR2 SYGVNS. In DNA, the CDR3 is TGTGCCAGCGGCCGGGAGAGCACCTACGAGCAGTACTTC. This codes for CASGRESTYEQYF.

CDR3 loop: CASSYQTGYNEQFF. The CDR3 DNA follows: TGTGCCAGCAGTTACCAGACAGGGTACAATGAGCAGTTCTTC. This sequence joins TRBV9 and TRBJ2-1, with 7 positions matching TRBD1. V lost 5 bases and J lost 4; bases outside the gene matches: 6. CDR3 size: 14 residues. The germline V gene encodes CDR1 SGDLS and CDR2 YYNGEE.

V is TRBV18 and J is TRBJ1-5; no reliable D call. V shed 3 bases and J shed 7 bases, with 16 bases lying between them. The germline CDR1 and CDR2 sequences are KGHSH and LQKENI. The CDR3 loop spans 15 amino acids. CDR3 residues: CASSPQYVDRQPQHF. The DNA for the CDR3 is TGTGCCAGCTCACCTCAGTATGTTGATAGGCAGCCCCAGCATTTT.

This rearrangement joins TRBV19 to TRBJ2-1; 9 bases align to TRBD2. V dropped 6 bases and J dropped 10; count of bases not matched to a gene: 16. Germline loops: CDR1 LNHDA, CDR2 SQIVND (reference sequence). The CDR3 runs to 16 residues. For the CDR3, the DNA is TGTGCCAGTAGCCTTGAATTTAGCGGGAGCGGGGGGGAGCAGTTCTTC. This sequence encodes CASSLEFSGSGGEQFF.

The table lists this clone with a count of one. The V and J genes are TRBV24-1 and TRBJ2-2; D may be TRBD2 (6 bases). Germline loops: CDR1 KGHDR, CDR2 SFDVKD. The CDR3 extends over 16 amino acids. V lost 2 bases, J lost 6 bases, and 15 bases lay in between. The CDR3 loop reads CATSDWGDQGSGELFF. Here the CDR3 DNA reads TGTGCCACCAGTGATTGGGGGGACCAAGGGTCCGGGGAGCTGTTTTTT.

This clone was seen more than once but under ten times. This chain connects TRBV5-1 to TRBJ1-3, with 8 nucleotides matching TRBD1. The germline CDR1 and CDR2 sequences are SGHRS and YFSETQ. This CDR3 region has 18 residues. V lost 0 bases and J lost 2; bases outside the gene matches: 10. In DNA, the CDR3 is TGCGCCAGCAGCTTGGGGCCCGCAGGGGGCGTCCCTGGAAACACCATATATTTT. The encoded protein is CASSLGPAGGVPGNTIYF.

This chain links TRBV24-1 with TRBJ2-5; D not certain. V lost 0 bases and J lost 2, with 9 bases in between. Per the germline V gene, CDR1 is KGHDR and CDR2 is SFDVKD. This CDR3 region has 15 residues. CDR3 in amino acids: CATSDLNSPQETQYF. CDR3 coding DNA: TGTGCCACCAGTGATTTGAACAGCCCACAAGAGACCCAGTACTTC.